The 21 T cell receptor beta chains below were found in one sample sequenced in a study of tumor-infiltrating lymphocytes in primary liver carcinoma. RNA isolated from unsorted whole blood supplied the blood RNA, with germline DNA also extracted. Using a constant-region primer together with ProtoScript II reverse transcriptase, TCR beta cDNA was made from about 500 ng of total RNA. Libraries of TCR beta came from three nested multiplex PCR rounds with slightly modified ARM-PCR. The two initial PCR rounds, about 9 cycles each, used TRBV1-TRBV30 forward and C-beta reverse primers. One entry per CDR3 protein results from TCRdb running MiXCR on the multiplex PCR reads. The table lists some 320,000 distinct CDR3 sequences, 50% to 70% of them singletons, with roughly 9% in the top ten. The specimen sequenced was peripheral blood. The receptor source for this set is a man aged 40-55 years with primary liver carcinoma and hepatitis B virus infection.

The chain uses TRBV5-1 and TRBJ2-3; TRBD1 matches at 9 bases. V gave up 4 bases and J gave up 1 base; unmatched junction bases: 7. From germline, CDR1 is SGHRS and CDR2 YFSETQ. The CDR3 sequence is 16 residues long. This CDR3 reads CASSRGTGKGTDTQYF. The CDR3, as DNA: TGCGCCAGCAGCAGAGGGACAGGGAAGGGCACAGATACGCAGTATTTT.

This clonotype has a handful of counts. A much larger clonotype is one base distant, so this may be a read error. The chain combines TRBV29-1 with TRBJ1-6; D ambiguous. Trimming shortened V by 5 bases and J by 4 bases, and 6 bases separated the two germline ends. Per germline, CDR1 SQVTM and CDR2 ANQGSEA. The CDR3 runs to 12 residues. CDR3 DNA sequence: TGCAGCGTTACTCAGTATAATTCACCCCTCCACTTT. It translates to CSVTQYNSPLHF.

On this clonotype itself: A much bigger clone sits one base away, suggesting this may be a read error. J is TRBJ1-2 and V is TRBV4-1, with D maybe TRBD1 (5 bases). CDR3 size: 17 residues. Germline CDR1 and CDR2: MGHRA and YSYEKL. V lost 0 bases to trimming and J lost 6 bases, with 20 bases between them. CDR3 loop: CASSQDLGKGQSNGYTF. Here the CDR3 DNA reads TGCGCCAGCAGCCAAGATCTGGGAAAGGGGCAGAGCAATGGCTACACCTTC.

V and J are TRBV29-1 and TRBJ2-3; the D gene is possibly TRBD2 (6 bases). The length of the CDR3 is 12 residues. Germline V CDR1 and CDR2: SQVTM, ANQGSEA. Trimming cost V 7 bases and J 6 bases, with 14 bases left between them. In nucleotides, the CDR3 is TGCAGCGCTGGAGGGGCCAGGGATACGCAGTATTTT. Translated: CSAGGARDTQYF.

This clonotype was observed a few times. A clone one base away is much larger, so this may be a read error. Because it lacks the conserved phenylalanine or tryptophan at the end, this CDR3 is likely a read error. The chain carries TRBV12-3 or TRBV12-4 and TRBJ2-1; D may be TRBD1 or TRBD2 (5 bases each). V lost 1 base and J 8 bases, leaving 6 bases between the germline ends. This CDR3 contains 12 residues. CDR3 loop: CASSLGGYEQFL. In DNA, the CDR3 is TGTGCCAGCAGTTTAGGGGGGTATGAGCAGTTCCTC.

Remarks on this clonotype: This could be a read error, since a much larger clone is one nucleotide away. CDR3 residues: CASSREAIGELFF. As DNA, the CDR3 is TGTGCCAGCAGCCGTGAGGCCATCGGGGAGCTGTTTTTT. The chain has TRBV6-5 and TRBJ2-2, with D unclear. Between the trimmed V and J ends, which lost 6 bases and 7 bases, there was a span of 12 bases. Germline-derived CDR1 and CDR2 are MNHEY and SVGAGI. CDR3 length equals 13 residues.

A word on this clonotype: The germline gene is not matched at one end of the junction; a read error may be the cause. This chain uses TRBV4-1 with TRBJ2-3, with TRBD2 matching over 8 bases. Germline assignment: CDR1 MGHRA and CDR2 YSYEKL. This CDR3 region has 14 residues. The CDR3 reads CASSQGTSTGTQYF. For the CDR3, the DNA is TGCGCCAGCAGCCAAGGGACTAGCACAGGTACGCAGTATTTT.

Turning to this clonotype: A read error is possible here, since a much larger clone lies one base away. Since no conserved phenylalanine or tryptophan closes the CDR3, a read error is the likely cause. The V and J genes are TRBV6-1 and TRBJ2-3; no firm D call. The CDR3 length is 14 residues. Trimming stripped 4 bases from V and 4 bases from J, with 12 bases between. Germline V gene data show CDR1 as MNHNS and CDR2 as SASEGT. This CDR3 reads CASSGNQAPDTQYL. The DNA for the CDR3 is TGTGCCAGCAGTGGAAACCAGGCCCCAGATACGCAGTATTTG.

The chain links TRBV11-2 to TRBJ1-3; maybe TRBD1 (5 bases). The CDR3 has 15 amino acids. Trimming left V 3 bases short and J 6 bases short, with 15 bases between. From germline, CDR1 is SGHAT and CDR2 FQNNGV. This chain's CDR3 is CASSLLRGSVNTIYF. CDR3 DNA sequence: TGTGCCAGCAGCTTGTTGAGGGGATCGGTAAACACCATATATTTT. The full variable domain, rest sourced from reference TRBV11-2 and TRBJ1-3, is EAGVAQSPRYKIIEKRQSVAFWCNPISGHATLYWYQQILGQGPKLLIQFQNNGVVDDSQLPKDRFSAERLKGVDSTLKIQPAKLEDSAVYLCASSLLRGSVNTIYFGEGSWLTVV.

This clonotype was observed at least ten times. The chain is built from TRBV7-9 and TRBJ2-4; tentative D call: TRBD1 (7 bases). The V gene lost 1 base and the J gene lost 8 bases, with 21 bases spanning the gap. Germline CDR1 and CDR2: SEHNR and FQNEAQ (reference sequence). This CDR3 comprises 17 residues. As DNA, the CDR3 is TGTGCCAGCAGCTTAGTTCCGAGACAGGGAGGACGGGACATTCAGTACTTC. It specifies CASSLVPRQGGRDIQYF. Full variable domain (outside the CDR3, taken from reference TRBV7-9 and TRBJ2-4): DTGVSQNPRHKITKRGQNVTFRCDPISEHNRLYWYRQTLGQGPEFLTYFQNEAQLEKSRLLSDRFSAERPKGSFSTLEIQRTEQGDSAMYLCASSLVPRQGGRDIQYFGAGTRLSVL.

Concerning this clonotype: With a much larger clone just one base away, this may be a read error. V and J are TRBV4-2 and TRBJ1-1; D unresolved. This CDR3 is built from 15 residues. V was cut by 3 bases and J by 2 bases, with 13 bases left in between. Looked up from germline, CDR1 is LGHNA and CDR2 is YNFKEQ. CDR3 loop: CASSHQRHENTEAFF. The CDR3 nucleotides read TGTGCCAGCAGCCATCAAAGACATGAAAACACTGAAGCTTTCTTT.

In the case of this clonotype: A read error may be the cause here, since a much bigger clone is one base away. The J gene is TRBJ1-2, the V gene TRBV13; possible D gene TRBD1, 5 bases. The CDR3 has 14 amino acids. Per germline, CDR1 PRHDT and CDR2 FYEKMQ (reference sequence). As DNA, the CDR3 is TGTGCCGGCAGCTTACGGGGCAGGCCCTATGGCTACACCTTC. It yields the protein CAGSLRGRPYGYTF.

The chain combines TRBV28 with TRBJ2-6; D is unclear. The length of the CDR3 is 15 residues. The ends were cut back, 5 bases at V and 4 bases at J, with 12 bases in the middle. Germline CDR1 reads MDHEN; CDR2 reads SYDVKM. CDR3 sequence reads: CASSVALAGANVLTF. CDR3 DNA: TGTGCCAGCAGTGTAGCTCTGGCAGGGGCCAACGTCCTGACTTTC.

About this clonotype: The DNA is left out, because the CDR3 cannot be placed on it with certainty; the CDR3 is given as TCRdb lists it. This chain links TRBV5-6 with TRBJ1-1; TRBD1, the table's D call, lacks a check against the DNA. From germline, CDR1 is SGHDT and CDR2 YYEEEE. The CDR3 spans 15 amino acids, including both terminal residues. This chain's CDR3 is CASSFGPGSVAEVFF.

This clonotype is labeled medium-sized. The chain is built from TRBV11-2 and TRBJ2-2; D is perhaps TRBD1 (6 bases). The length of the CDR3 is 14 residues. Germline assignment: CDR1 SGHAT and CDR2 FQNNGV. The V end lost 3 bases, the J end lost 4 bases, and 9 bases lay between the germline ends. The CDR3 nucleotides are TGTGCCAGCAGCTTGACAGGTTCCACCGGGGAGCTGTTTTTT. It translates to CASSLTGSTGELFF.

As concerns this clonotype: Possible read error: a much larger clone is one base away. The rearrangement joins TRBV5-4 to TRBJ2-1; D ambiguous. The CDR3 sequence is 18 residues long. CDR1 is SGHNT, CDR2 YYREEE, per germline (reference sequence). This CDR3 reads CAISEKSRLGITVDEQFF. For the CDR3, the DNA is TGTGCCATCAGCGAAAAATCCCGACTCGGAATAACTGTCGATGAGCAGTTCTTC.

Turning to this clonotype: This may be a read error, as it is one base from a much larger clone. This chain links TRBV6-5 with TRBJ2-3, with D unresolved. The CDR3 has 15 residues. Germline CDR1 reads MNHEY; CDR2 reads SVGAGI. The CDR3 nucleotides are TGTGCCAGCAGTTACAGGGATATTGTCACAGAAACGCAGTATTTT. This sequence encodes CASSYRDIVTETQYF.

This clonotype was detected only a few times. The gene calls are TRBV5-6 and TRBJ2-7; a possible D gene is TRBD1 (5 bases). The CDR3 is made up of 15 amino acids. CDR1 SGHDT and CDR2 YYEEEE come from the germline V gene. V was trimmed by 4 bases and J by 1 base, leaving 15 bases between them. The CDR3 region has the DNA TGTGCCAGCAGCCCTATTACAGGATTTTCCTACGAGCAGTACTTC. Its translation is CASSPITGFSYEQYF.

This clonotype has a handful of counts. CDR3 sequence (DNA): TGTGCCATCAGTGAGTCATTTAGACAGAGCTATGGCTACACCTTC. It specifies CAISESFRQSYGYTF. The chain couples TRBV10-3 to TRBJ1-2; D is perhaps TRBD1 (5 bases). From germline, CDR1 is ENHRY and CDR2 SYGVKD. The ends were cut back, 0 bases at V and 4 bases at J, with 12 bases in the middle. The CDR3 consists of 15 residues.

This clonotype has only a few counts. A single base separates this from a much larger clone, so it may be a read error. V usage is TRBV29-1 and J usage is TRBJ2-1; TRBD2 aligns across 8 bases. The CDR3 has 12 amino acids. Germline CDR1 SQVTM, CDR2 ANQGSEA. The CDR3 protein is CNVTSGYNEQFF. CDR3 DNA sequence: TGCAACGTAACTAGCGGTTACAATGAGCAGTTCTTC.

The chain has TRBV29-1 and TRBJ2-1; no clear D gene. This CDR3 has 16 residues. Germline CDR1 is SQVTM and CDR2 is ANQGSEA. V shed 2 bases and J shed 0 bases, with 14 bases lying between them. CDR3 nucleotide sequence: TGCAGCGTTGAAAACCCTACTACTAACTCCTACAATGAGCAGTTCTTC. Its protein is CSVENPTTNSYNEQFF.